The present TCR beta chain was sequenced within a study of cytomegalovirus exposure and HLA in healthy donors. The assay was immunoSEQ multiplex PCR, and TCRdb's table has in-frame clones only and misses some. The sample has about 260,000 clones, roughly 91% seen once. The donors were members of the validation cohort, which comprised about 130 subjects and was separate from the first cohort of several hundred subjects. Germline loops: CDR1 SGHRS, CDR2 YFSETQ. This CDR3 region has 16 residues. V was clipped by 3 bases and J by 0 bases; unmatched bases: 4. For this clone: Antigen: not known.

General study points: There were some public TCRs occurring in many donors, but most TCR sequences were rare. Three of the chains that were CMV-associated were confirmed in vitro to be specific for CMV antigens.

The clonotype comes from a woman in her twenties or thirties in good health and CMV-seronegative. Source material: PBMCs. This sequence joins TRBV5-1 and TRBJ2-1, with 9 bases matching TRBD2. CDR3 nucleotides: TGCGCCAGCAGCTATGGACTAGCGAACTCCTACAATGAGCAGTTCTTC. As protein: CASSYGLANSYNEQFF.